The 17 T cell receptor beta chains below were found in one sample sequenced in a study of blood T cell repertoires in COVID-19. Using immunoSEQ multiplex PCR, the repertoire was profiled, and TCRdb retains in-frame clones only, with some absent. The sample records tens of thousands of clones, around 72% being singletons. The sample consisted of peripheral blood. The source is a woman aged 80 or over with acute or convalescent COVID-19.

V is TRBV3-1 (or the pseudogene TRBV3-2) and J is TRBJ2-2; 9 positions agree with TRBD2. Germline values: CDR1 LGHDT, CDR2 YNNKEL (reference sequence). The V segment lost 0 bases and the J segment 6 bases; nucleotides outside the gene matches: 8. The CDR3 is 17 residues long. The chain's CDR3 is CASSQDGIAGEPGELFF. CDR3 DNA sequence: TGTGCCAGCAGCCAAGATGGTATAGCGGGAGAACCCGGGGAGCTGTTTTTT.

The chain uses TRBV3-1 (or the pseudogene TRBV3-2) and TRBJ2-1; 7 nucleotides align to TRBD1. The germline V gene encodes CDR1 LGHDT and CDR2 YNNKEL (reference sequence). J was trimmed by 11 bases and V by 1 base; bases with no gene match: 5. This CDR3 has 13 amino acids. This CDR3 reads CASSQVRTGQQFF. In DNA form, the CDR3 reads TGTGCCAGCAGCCAAGTCCGGACAGGACAGCAGTTCTTC.

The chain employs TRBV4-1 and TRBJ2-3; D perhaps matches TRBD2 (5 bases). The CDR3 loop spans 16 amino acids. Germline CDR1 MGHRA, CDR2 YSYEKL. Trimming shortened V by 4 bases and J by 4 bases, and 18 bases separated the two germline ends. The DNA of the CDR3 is TGCGCCAGCAGCCCCTCTGAGGTAGAGGGTTCAGATACGCAGTATTTT. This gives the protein CASSPSEVEGSDTQYF.

In nucleotides, the CDR3 is TGTGCCAGCTCACCACCAGGCAGGGGTTTCTCTGGAAACACCATATATTTT. This encodes CASSPPGRGFSGNTIYF. The rearrangement uses TRBV18 and TRBJ1-3; tentatively, D is TRBD1 (6 bases). Trimming pared 0 bases from V and 0 bases from J, leaving 12 bases between. This CDR3 region has 17 residues. CDR1 and CDR2 from the germline V gene are KGHSH and LQKENI.

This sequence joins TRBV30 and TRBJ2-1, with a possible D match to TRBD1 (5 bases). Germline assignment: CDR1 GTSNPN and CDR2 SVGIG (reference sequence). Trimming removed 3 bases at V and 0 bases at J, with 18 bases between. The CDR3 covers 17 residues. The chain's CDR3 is CAWSRRVRTSSYNEQFF. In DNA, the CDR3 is TGTGCCTGGAGCCGCAGGGTGAGGACCAGCTCCTACAATGAGCAGTTCTTC. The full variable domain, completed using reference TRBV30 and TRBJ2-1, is SQTIHQWPATLVQPVGSPLSLECTVEGTSNPNLYWYRQAAGRGLQLLFYSVGIGQISSEVPQNLSASRPQDRQFILSSKKLLLSDSGFYLCAWSRRVRTSSYNEQFFGPGTRLTVL.

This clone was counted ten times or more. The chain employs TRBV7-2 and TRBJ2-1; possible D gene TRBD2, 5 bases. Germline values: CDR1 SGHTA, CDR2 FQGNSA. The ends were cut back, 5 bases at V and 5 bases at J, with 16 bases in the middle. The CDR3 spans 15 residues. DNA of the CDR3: TGTGCCAGCAGCCCTCAACTAGGGCTAAACAATGAGCAGTTCTTC. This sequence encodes CASSPQLGLNNEQFF.

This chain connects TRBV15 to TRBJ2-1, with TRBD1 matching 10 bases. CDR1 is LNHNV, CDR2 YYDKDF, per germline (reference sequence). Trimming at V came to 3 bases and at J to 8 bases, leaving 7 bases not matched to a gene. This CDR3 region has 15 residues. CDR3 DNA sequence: TGTGCCACCAGCAGCCCCGGGACAGGGGTCCATGAGCAGTTCTTC. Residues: CATSSPGTGVHEQFF.

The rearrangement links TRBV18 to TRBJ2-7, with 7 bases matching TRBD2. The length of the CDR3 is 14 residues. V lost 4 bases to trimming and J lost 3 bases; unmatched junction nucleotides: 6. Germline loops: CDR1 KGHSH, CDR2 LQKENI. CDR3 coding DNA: TGTGCCAGCTCACGAGCGGGAAGTCTCTACGAGCAGTACTTC. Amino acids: CASSRAGSLYEQYF.

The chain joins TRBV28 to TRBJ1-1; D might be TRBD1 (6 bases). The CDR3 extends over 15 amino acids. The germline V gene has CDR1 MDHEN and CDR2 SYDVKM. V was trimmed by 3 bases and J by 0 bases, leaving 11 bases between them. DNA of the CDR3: TGTGCCAGCAGTTTCCTAGACAGGTTGAACACTGAAGCTTTCTTT. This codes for CASSFLDRLNTEAFF.

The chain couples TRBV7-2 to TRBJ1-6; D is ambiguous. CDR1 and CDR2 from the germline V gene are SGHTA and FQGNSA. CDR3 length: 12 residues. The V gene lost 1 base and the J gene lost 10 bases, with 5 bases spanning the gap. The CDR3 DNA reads TGTGCCAGCAGCTTAGTTCGGTCACCCCTCCACTTT. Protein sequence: CASSLVRSPLHF. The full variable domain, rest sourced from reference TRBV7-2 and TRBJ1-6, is GAGVSQSPSNKVTEKGKDVELRCDPISGHTALYWYRQSLGQGLEFLIYFQGNSAPDKSGLPSDRFSAERTGGSVSTLTIQRTQQEDSAVYLCASSLVRSPLHFGNGTRLTVT.

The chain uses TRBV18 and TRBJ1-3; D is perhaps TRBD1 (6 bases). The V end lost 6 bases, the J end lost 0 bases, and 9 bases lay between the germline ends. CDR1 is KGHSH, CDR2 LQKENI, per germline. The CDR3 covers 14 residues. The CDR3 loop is CASSDRSSGNTIYF. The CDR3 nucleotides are TGTGCCAGCTCTGACAGGAGCTCTGGAAACACCATATATTTT.

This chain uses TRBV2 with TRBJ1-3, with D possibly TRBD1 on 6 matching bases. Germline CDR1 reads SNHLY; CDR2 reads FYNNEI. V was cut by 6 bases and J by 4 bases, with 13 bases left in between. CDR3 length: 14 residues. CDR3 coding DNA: TGTGCCAGCAGCCTAAGGACAGCCGGAAACACCATATATTTT. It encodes CASSLRTAGNTIYF.

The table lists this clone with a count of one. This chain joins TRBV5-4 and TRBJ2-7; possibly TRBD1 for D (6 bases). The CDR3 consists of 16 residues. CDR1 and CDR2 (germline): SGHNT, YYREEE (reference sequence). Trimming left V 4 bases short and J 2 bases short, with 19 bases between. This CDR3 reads CASSPGWGQAAYEQYF. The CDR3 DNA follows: TGTGCCAGCAGCCCTGGTTGGGGGCAGGCCGCCTACGAGCAGTACTTC.

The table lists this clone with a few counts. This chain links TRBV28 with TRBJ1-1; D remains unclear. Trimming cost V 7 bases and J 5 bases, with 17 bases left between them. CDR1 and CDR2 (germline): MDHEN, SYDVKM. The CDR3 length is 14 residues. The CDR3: CASTPPTLTTEAFF. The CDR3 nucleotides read TGTGCCAGCACGCCACCTACTCTGACAACTGAAGCTTTCTTT.

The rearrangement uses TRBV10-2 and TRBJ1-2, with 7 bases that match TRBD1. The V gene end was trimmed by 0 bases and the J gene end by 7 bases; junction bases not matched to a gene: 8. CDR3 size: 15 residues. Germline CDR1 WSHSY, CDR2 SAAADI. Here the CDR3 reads CASSESAQGISGYTF. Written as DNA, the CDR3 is TGCGCCAGCAGTGAGTCGGCACAGGGGATCTCTGGCTACACCTTC.

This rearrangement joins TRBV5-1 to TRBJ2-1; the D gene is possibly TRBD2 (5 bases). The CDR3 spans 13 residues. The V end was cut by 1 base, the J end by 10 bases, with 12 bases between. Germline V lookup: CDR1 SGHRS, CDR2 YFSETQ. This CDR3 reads CASSLRGKDEQFF. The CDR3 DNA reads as TGCGCCAGCAGCTTGCGGGGTAAGGACGAGCAGTTCTTC. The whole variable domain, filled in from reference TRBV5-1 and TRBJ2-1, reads KAGVTQTPRYLIKTRGQQVTLSCSPISGHRSVSWYQQTPGQGLQFLFEYFSETQRNKGNFPGRFSGRQFSNSRSEMNVSTLELGDSALYLCASSLRGKDEQFFGPGTRLTVL.

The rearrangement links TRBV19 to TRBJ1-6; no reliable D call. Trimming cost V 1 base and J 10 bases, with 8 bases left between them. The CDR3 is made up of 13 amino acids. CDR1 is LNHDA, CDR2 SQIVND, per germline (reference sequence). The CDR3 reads CASSIVGDSPLHF. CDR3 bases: TGTGCCAGTAGTATAGTGGGAGACTCACCCCTCCACTTT. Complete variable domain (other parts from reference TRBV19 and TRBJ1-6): DGGITQSPKYLFRKEGQNVTLSCEQNLNHDAMYWYRQDPGQGLRLIYYSQIVNDFQKGDIAEGYSVSREKKESFPLTVTSAQKNPTAFYLCASSIVGDSPLHFGNGTRLTVT.